This TCR beta chain was retrieved from a study of cytotoxic CD8 clonotypes in ibrutinib-treated CLL. Overall study results and limits: Clonality, elevated at ibrutinib response, dropped back toward baseline at progression. Contraction or stability on treatment was seen for public clonotypes, which were uncommon. Sampling times differed between sustained-remission and progressing patients.

As concerns this clone: The antigen remains undetermined.

CDR1 is SEHNR, CDR2 FQNEAQ, per germline (reference sequence). V lost 2 bases and J 1 base, leaving 8 bases between the germline ends. The CDR3 totals 15 residues. A 1 in 200,000 to 1 in 1 million T cell depth was the sequencing target. Assay used: immunoSEQ multiplex PCR; TCRdb lists only in-frame clones, some missing. Of about 130,000 clones detected, 80% to 90% appear once; the ten largest clones hold 2% to 2.5%. This sample comprised PBMCs, obtained after 24 months of ibrutinib treatment. The chain links TRBV7-9 to TRBJ1-4; D may be TRBD1 (6 bases). The clonotype comes from a human donor with chronic lymphocytic leukemia. The CDR3 nucleotides are TGTGCCAGCAGCTTACTACAGGGAACTAATGAAAAACTGTTTTTT. Its protein is CASSLLQGTNEKLFF.